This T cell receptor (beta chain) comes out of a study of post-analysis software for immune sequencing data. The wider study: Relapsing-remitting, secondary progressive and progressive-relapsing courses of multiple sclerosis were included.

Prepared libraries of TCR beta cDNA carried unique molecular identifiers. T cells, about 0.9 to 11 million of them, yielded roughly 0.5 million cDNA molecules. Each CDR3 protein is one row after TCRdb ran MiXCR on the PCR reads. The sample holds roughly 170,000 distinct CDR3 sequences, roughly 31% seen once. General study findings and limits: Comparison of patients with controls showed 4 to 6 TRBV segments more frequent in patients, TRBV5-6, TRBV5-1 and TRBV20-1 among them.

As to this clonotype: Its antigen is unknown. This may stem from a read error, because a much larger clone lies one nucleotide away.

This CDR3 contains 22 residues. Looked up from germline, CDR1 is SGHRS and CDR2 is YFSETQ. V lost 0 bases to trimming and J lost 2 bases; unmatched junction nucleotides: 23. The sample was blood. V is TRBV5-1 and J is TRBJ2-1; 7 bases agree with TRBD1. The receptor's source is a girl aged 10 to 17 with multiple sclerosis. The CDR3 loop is CASSLGTDRRIRSLRAYNEQFF. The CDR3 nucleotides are TGCGCCAGCAGCTTGGGGACGGACAGGAGGATTCGGTCGCTTCGGGCCTACAATGAGCAGTTCTTC.